What follows are 29 T cell receptor beta chains derived from one specimen sequenced in a study of blood T cell repertoires in COVID-19. Method: immunoSEQ multiplex PCR; TCRdb's copy keeps in-frame clones and lacks some. Of some 150,000 clones in the sample, roughly 81% are singletons; the top ten hold 2.6%. Sequenced material: peripheral blood. These receptors were collected from a human donor with acute or convalescent COVID-19. The donor label of this sample is uncertain.

This CDR3 reads CASSSRTGGYGYTF. The CDR3 DNA is TGTGCCAGCAGCTCCCGGACAGGGGGCTATGGCTACACCTTC. The V call is TRBV5-6, the J call TRBJ1-2; 10 bases are a match to TRBD1. The V and J ends lost 3 bases and 4 bases, in that order; junction bases with no gene match: 3. Germline-derived CDR1 and CDR2 are SGHDT and YYEEEE. The CDR3 consists of 14 residues.

The chain couples TRBV10-3 to TRBJ1-3; perhaps TRBD1 as D (5 bases). Germline values: CDR1 ENHRY, CDR2 SYGVKD. The CDR3 covers 15 residues. The V end lost 7 bases, the J end lost 0 bases, and 13 bases lay between the germline ends. CDR3 residues: CAITPGSNSGNTIYF. The CDR3 nucleotides read TGTGCCATCACCCCAGGGTCCAACTCTGGAAACACCATATATTTT.

This clone was seen only once. V usage is TRBV29-1 and J usage is TRBJ2-7; 11 positions agree with TRBD2. V gave up 7 bases and J gave up 3 bases; unmatched junction bases: 8. Germline V gene sequence: CDR1 SQVTM, CDR2 ANQGSEA. The CDR3 spans 14 residues. DNA of the CDR3: TGCAGCGCTATAACTAGCGGGGGATACTACGAGCAGTACTTC. Translated: CSAITSGGYYEQYF.

This chain connects TRBV4-1 to TRBJ1-5; no firm D call. The CDR3 is 17 residues long. Germline V gives CDR1 MGHRA, CDR2 YSYEKL. V lost 0 bases and J lost 0, with 12 bases in between. The CDR3 DNA follows: TGCGCCAGCAGCCAAGATGGCAGTCCGTATAGCAATCAGCCCCAGCATTTT. This codes for CASSQDGSPYSNQPQHF.

The chain uses TRBV3-1 (or the pseudogene TRBV3-2) and TRBJ2-3; 15 nucleotides match TRBD2. The ends lost 2 bases at V and 4 bases at J; junction bases unmatched: 16. CDR1 is LGHDT, CDR2 YNNKEL, per germline (reference sequence). CDR3 size: 21 residues. The CDR3 DNA reads as TGTGCCAGCAGCCAACCTAGGACTAGCGGGGGGGCCAATGAAGTCGCAGATACGCAGTATTTT. Amino acid sequence: CASSQPRTSGGANEVADTQYF.

V gene TRBV29-1 combines with J gene TRBJ1-1; TRBD1 is a possible D gene (6 bases). The V and J ends lost 6 bases and 5 bases respectively, with 13 bases between them. The CDR3 sequence is 12 residues long. Germline V gene data show CDR1 as SQVTM and CDR2 as ANQGSEA. CDR3 sequence: CSVLDSKTEAFF. CDR3 nucleotide sequence: TGCAGCGTCCTGGACAGTAAGACTGAAGCTTTCTTT.

This clone was observed a handful of times. The chain recombines TRBV7-2 with TRBJ1-2; 9 positions agree with TRBD1. V lost 3 bases to trimming and J lost 6 bases; unmatched junction nucleotides: 8. Germline-derived CDR1 and CDR2 are SGHTA and FQGNSA. The length of the CDR3 is 15 residues. CDR3 sequence (DNA): TGTGCCAGCAGCTTTTCGAGTGGGACAGGGAATGGCTACACCTTC. Protein sequence: CASSFSSGTGNGYTF. Full variable domain (remainder filled in from reference TRBV7-2 and TRBJ1-2): GAGVSQSPSNKVTEKGKDVELRCDPISGHTALYWYRQSLGQGLEFLIYFQGNSAPDKSGLPSDRFSAERTGGSVSTLTIQRTQQEDSAVYLCASSFSSGTGNGYTFGSGTRLTVV.

The rearrangement joins TRBV10-3 to TRBJ1-1, with D perhaps matching TRBD1 (5 bases). Trimming took 7 bases from V and 4 from J, leaving 13 bases between them. Germline CDR1 is ENHRY and CDR2 is SYGVKD. The CDR3 has 13 amino acids. Here the CDR3 DNA reads TGTGCCATCACTCCAGGGCGGCCCACTGAAGCTTTCTTT. This encodes CAITPGRPTEAFF.

The chain combines TRBV4-2 with TRBJ1-4; no definite D call. This CDR3 spans 16 amino acids. Germline CDR1 reads LGHNA; CDR2 reads YNFKEQ. Trimming removed 0 bases at V and 4 bases at J, with 12 bases between. The CDR3 DNA follows: TGTGCCAGCAGCCAAGATGCAGGCAGATATAATGAAAAACTGTTTTTT. As protein: CASSQDAGRYNEKLFF.

This chain joins TRBV27 and TRBJ1-4; D uncertain. Germline V gene lookup returns CDR1 MNHEY and CDR2 SMNVEV (reference sequence). Trimming cost V 1 base and J 8 bases, with 8 bases left between them. This CDR3 comprises 13 residues. The CDR3 DNA sequence: TGTGCCAGCAGTTTATTGCCAGGCGAAAAACTGTTTTTT. Its protein product is CASSLLPGEKLFF.

The chain combines TRBV29-1 with TRBJ1-4; TRBD1 matches 8 bases. Unmatched junction bases numbered 9, after V lost 4 bases and J lost 5 bases. Per germline, CDR1 SQVTM and CDR2 ANQGSEA. The CDR3 length is 15 residues. DNA for the CDR3: TGCAGCGTTGGCACTCAGGGGGCGCAGAATGAAAAACTGTTTTTT. It is translated as CSVGTQGAQNEKLFF.

V is TRBV6-6 and J is TRBJ2-3; the match to TRBD1 covers 7 bases. Germline V lookup: CDR1 MNHNY, CDR2 SVGAGI (reference sequence). This CDR3 contains 16 residues. V lost 5 bases and J lost 2; bases outside the gene matches: 10. The CDR3 protein is CASSPPSGGATDTQYF. The CDR3 DNA sequence: TGTGCCAGCAGTCCACCGTCAGGGGGAGCCACAGATACGCAGTATTTT.

The rearrangement joins TRBV9 to TRBJ2-2, with TRBD2 as a possible D gene (7 bases). The V and J ends lost 4 bases and 1 base respectively, with 11 bases between them. Germline-derived CDR1 and CDR2 are SGDLS and YYNGEE. The CDR3 contains 15 residues. CDR3 in amino acids: CASSRGGLNTGELFF. CDR3 coding DNA: TGTGCCAGCAGCAGGGGGGGCCTGAACACCGGGGAGCTGTTTTTT. The variable domain in full, completed from reference TRBV9 and TRBJ2-2, reads DSGVTQTPKHLITATGQRVTLRCSPRSGDLSVYWYQQSLDQGLQFLIQYYNGEERAKGNILERFSAQQFPDLHSELNLSSLELGDSALYFCASSRGGLNTGELFFGEGSRLTVL.

CDR3 loop: CASKRQTRGGYEQYV. The CDR3 nucleotides are TGTGCCAGCAAACGACAGACTAGGGGAGGCTACGAGCAGTACGTC. The chain employs TRBV6-5 and TRBJ2-7; TRBD2 might be the D (6 bases). The length of the CDR3 is 15 residues. Trimming shortened V by 7 bases and J by 3 bases, and 19 bases separated the two germline ends. Germline CDR1 MNHEY, CDR2 SVGAGI.

J is TRBJ1-2 and V is TRBV20-1, with D hard to call. Germline CDR1 reads DFQATT; CDR2 reads SNEGSKA (reference sequence). Trimming shortened V by 6 bases and J by 5 bases, and 25 bases separated the two germline ends. The CDR3 loop spans 16 amino acids. CDR3 bases: TGCAGTGCCAGTCGGTCCGGAGAGGGAGGTTTGTATGGCTACACCTTC. Translating it yields CSASRSGEGGLYGYTF.

This clone was picked up a small number of times. V is TRBV29-1 and J is TRBJ2-1; TRBD2 matches 9 bases. Germline assignment: CDR1 SQVTM and CDR2 ANQGSEA. V was clipped by 0 bases and J by 0 bases; unmatched bases: 9. The CDR3 sequence is 18 residues long. The CDR3 nucleotides read TGCAGCGTTGAAGATCCCGGCCTAGCGGGAAGCTCCTACAATGAGCAGTTCTTC. It encodes CSVEDPGLAGSSYNEQFF.

The chain carries TRBV19 and TRBJ1-1; TRBD1 is a possible D gene (5 bases). CDR3 length: 14 amino acids. The germline V and J ends were trimmed by 3 bases and 1 base, with 9 bases remaining between them. CDR1 and CDR2 (germline): LNHDA, SQIVND (reference sequence). CDR3 DNA: TGTGCCAGTAGTATTCAGGGAGGGAACACTGAAGCTTTCTTT. Translation gives CASSIQGGNTEAFF.

J is TRBJ2-5 and V is TRBV5-8; no definite D call. This CDR3 region has 11 residues. The ends were cut back, 2 bases at V and 5 bases at J, with 4 bases in the middle. Germline CDR1 SGHTS, CDR2 YDEGEE. CDR3 DNA sequence: TGTGCCAGCAGCTTCGCGGAGACCCAGTACTTC. It codes for CASSFAETQYF.

This chain uses TRBV9 with TRBJ1-4, with D maybe TRBD1 (5 bases). CDR3 length equals 17 residues. Germline CDR1 SGDLS, CDR2 YYNGEE. The V end was cut by 0 bases, the J end by 0 bases, with 12 bases between. The CDR3 nucleotides are TGTGCCAGCAGCGTAGGGTTTAGGGGCCCAACTAATGAAAAACTGTTTTTT. Translated, it gives CASSVGFRGPTNEKLFF.

This sequence joins TRBV6-2 or TRBV6-3 and TRBJ1-1; tentatively, D is TRBD1 (5 bases). Trimming took 0 bases from V and 5 from J, leaving 10 bases between them. This CDR3 region has 14 residues. Germline lookup yields CDR1 MNHEY and CDR2 SVGEGT. The CDR3 sequence: CASSYSLRQTEAFF. CDR3 DNA: TGTGCCAGCAGTTACTCGCTCCGACAGACTGAAGCTTTCTTT.

The chain carries TRBV7-9 and TRBJ1-5, with 9 bases identical to TRBD1. The CDR3 is 15 amino acids. The V and J ends lost 4 bases and 5 bases, in that order; junction bases with no gene match: 6. Looked up from germline, CDR1 is SEHNR and CDR2 is FQNEAQ (reference sequence). CDR3 sequence: CASSSGTGFDQPQHF. CDR3 sequence (DNA): TGTGCCAGCAGCTCAGGGACAGGGTTTGATCAGCCCCAGCATTTT. Looking up the rest from reference TRBV7-9 and TRBJ1-5 gives the full variable domain: DTGVSQNPRHKITKRGQNVTFRCDPISEHNRLYWYRQTLGQGPEFLTYFQNEAQLEKSRLLSDRFSAERPKGSFSTLEIQRTEQGDSAMYLCASSSGTGFDQPQHFGDGTRLSIL.

CDR3 DNA sequence: TGTGCCAGTATACCAGGGGGCTCTGGGGCCAACGTCCTGACTTTC. It translates to CASIPGGSGANVLTF. V and J are TRBV19 and TRBJ2-6, with TRBD1 matching over 7 bases. V dropped 7 bases and J dropped 0; count of bases not matched to a gene: 3. The CDR3 totals 15 residues. Germline CDR1 reads LNHDA; CDR2 reads SQIVND (reference sequence).

This rearrangement joins TRBV7-8 to TRBJ1-3; D not certain. Between the trimmed V and J ends, which lost 5 bases and 1 base, there was a span of 12 bases. Germline loops: CDR1 SGHVS, CDR2 FQNEAQ. The CDR3 is made up of 15 amino acids. The CDR3 region has the DNA TGTGCCAGCAGCCTAGAGGCGGGTTCTGGAAACACCATATATTTT. The encoded protein is CASSLEAGSGNTIYF. The whole variable domain, filled in from reference TRBV7-8 and TRBJ1-3, reads GAGVSQSPRYKVAKRGQDVALRCDPISGHVSLFWYQQALGQGPEFLTYFQNEAQLDKSGLPSDRFFAERPEGSVSTLKIQRTQQEDSAVYLCASSLEAGSGNTIYFGEGSWLTVV.

The chain recombines TRBV27 with TRBJ2-3, with TRBD2 matching 15 bases. The CDR3 runs to 16 residues. CDR1 and CDR2 (germline): MNHEY, SMNVEV (reference sequence). V shed 8 bases, J shed 3 bases, and the junction held 6 bases outside the gene matches. CDR3 in amino acids: CASGRGLAGGTDTQYF. DNA for the CDR3: TGTGCCAGCGGAAGAGGACTAGCGGGGGGGACAGATACGCAGTATTTT.

This chain links TRBV14 with TRBJ1-2, with D perhaps TRBD1 (6 bases). The CDR3 runs to 16 residues. Trimming removed 0 bases from V and 3 bases from J, with 14 bases in between. Germline lookup yields CDR1 SGHDN and CDR2 FVKESK. The CDR3 coding sequence is TGTGCCAGCAGCCAAGACCCTCGGACAGTCGACTATGGCTACACCTTC. This codes for CASSQDPRTVDYGYTF.

The CDR3 DNA is TGTGCCAGCAGTTACTCGTACAGGGGTCTAAGGGGCTACACCTTC. Translation: CASSYSYRGLRGYTF. The rearrangement links TRBV6-5 to TRBJ1-2, with 7 positions matching TRBD1. Germline CDR1 MNHEY, CDR2 SVGAGI. CDR3 length: 15 amino acids. After removal of 0 bases from V and 8 bases from J, the junction contained 9 bases not matched to a gene.

This chain connects TRBV24-1 to TRBJ1-5; 8 bases line up with TRBD1. CDR3 length: 16 residues. The junction had 9 bases not matched to a gene; V was cut back by 5 bases and J by 4 bases. Germline lookup yields CDR1 KGHDR and CDR2 SFDVKD. Here the CDR3 reads CATSASGGRGNQPQHF. The CDR3, as DNA: TGTGCCACCAGTGCTTCAGGGGGCCGGGGAAATCAGCCCCAGCATTTT.

The chain couples TRBV19 to TRBJ1-6, with a tentative D call TRBD1 (6 bases). Trimming took off 9 bases at V and 5 bases at J, with 11 bases between the two ends. The CDR3 length is 13 residues. Germline V gene data show CDR1 as LNHDA and CDR2 as SQIVND (reference sequence). The CDR3 here is CASRDTNNSPLHF. Here the CDR3 DNA reads TGTGCCAGCCGGGACACTAATAATTCACCCCTCCACTTT.

This chain links TRBV3-1 (or the pseudogene TRBV3-2) with TRBJ2-1; 13 bases fit TRBD2. The CDR3 contains 16 residues. The germline CDR1 and CDR2 sequences are LGHDT and YNNKEL (reference sequence). Trimming took 4 bases from V and 8 from J; bases not matched to a gene: 8. CDR3 nucleotides: TGTGCCAGCAGCCTCCAACTAGCGGGAGGGCCCGATGAGCAGTTCTTC. The encoded protein is CASSLQLAGGPDEQFF.